This is a list of T cell receptor beta chains from one sample in a study of T cell responses to AZD1222 COVID-19 vaccine. The protocol was immunoSEQ multiplex PCR, while the TCRdb copy is restricted to in-frame clones and leaves out a portion. The sample consists of 95,000 to 110,000 clones, around nine tenths of them appearing once. Specimen: peripheral blood, collected on day 0 of AZD1222 vaccination. Every receptor here comes from an adult in good health. Each CDR3 is given with its conserved first and last residue. A D gene is named only where the DNA matches it firmly. Only part of the rows carry a size: once, few, many, or a class if the clone is expanded.

J	size	V	D	CDR3	DNA
TRBJ1-1	-	TRBV18	TRBD1	CASSPAADRDGAFF	TGTGCCAGCTCACCAGCCGCTGACAGGGATGGAGCTTTCTTT
TRBJ1-1	once	TRBV30	-	CAWSGDTEAFF	TGTGCCTGGAGTGGGGACACTGAAGCTTTCTTT
TRBJ2-3	-	TRBV20-1	-	CSALNTDTQYF	TGCAGTGCGCTGAACACAGATACGCAGTATTTT
TRBJ2-1	-	TRBV4-3	TRBD2	CASSQVLGLASGGVNNEQFF	TGCGCCAGCAGCCAAGTGCTGGGCTTAGCTAGCGGGGGAGTGAACAATGAGCAGTTCTTC
TRBJ1-1	-	TRBV9	-	CASSAPVTTNTEAFF	TGTGCCAGCAGCGCCCCTGTGACTACGAACACTGAAGCTTTCTTT
TRBJ2-5	-	TRBV4-2	-	CASTYSLKETQYF	TGTGCCAGCACCTACAGCCTAAAAGAGACCCAGTACTTC
TRBJ1-1	-	TRBV5-6	TRBD1	CASSAGQGTEAFF	TGTGCCAGCAGCGCGGGACAGGGTACTGAAGCTTTCTTT
TRBJ1-5	-	TRBV6-2/TRBV6-3	TRBD1	CASSWTGLNQPQHF	TGTGCCAGCAGTTGGACAGGGCTCAATCAGCCCCAGCATTTT
TRBJ2-1	-	TRBV4-1	TRBD2	CASSQGTSGGGYYNEQFF	TGCGCCAGCAGCCAAGGAACATCGGGGGGGGGCTACTACAATGAGCAGTTCTTC
TRBJ1-2	-	TRBV11-2	-	CASSLDPQVPGYTF	TGTGCCAGCAGCTTAGACCCGCAGGTTCCTGGCTACACCTTC
TRBJ1-1	-	TRBV7-2	-	CATRTGWGTEAFF	TGTGCCACCAGAACAGGGTGGGGAACTGAAGCTTTCTTT
TRBJ2-1	once	TRBV11-3	-	CASSSSAGTQFF	TGTGCCAGCAGCTCTAGCGCCGGCACTCAGTTCTTC
TRBJ1-3	-	TRBV9	TRBD1	CASSGTGKISGNTIYF	TGTGCCAGCAGCGGGACAGGCAAAATCTCTGGAAACACCATATATTTT
TRBJ2-5	-	TRBV3-1/TRBV3-2	TRBD2	CASSQTSGLGETQYF	TGTGCCAGCAGCCAGACTAGCGGGCTGGGGGAGACCCAGTACTTC
TRBJ1-6	-	TRBV15	-	CATSGASYNSPLHF	TGTGCCACCAGCGGAGCCTCCTATAATTCACCCCTCCACTTT
TRBJ1-4	-	TRBV11-2	-	CASSLDQVSVREKLFF	TGTGCCAGCAGCTTAGATCAGGTATCCGTGCGGGAAAAACTGTTTTTT
TRBJ2-1	-	TRBV6-5	-	CALQRAGSSYNEQFF	TGTGCCCTCCAAAGGGCAGGGAGCTCCTACAATGAGCAGTTCTTC
TRBJ1-4	-	TRBV2	-	CASSEARQRNEKLFF	TGTGCCAGCAGTGAAGCGAGACAGCGTAATGAAAAACTGTTTTTT
TRBJ2-7	-	TRBV19	TRBD1	CASSIEGTGSYEQYF	TGTGCCAGTAGTATAGAGGGGACAGGGTCCTACGAGCAGTACTTC
TRBJ1-2	-	TRBV4-3	-	CASSQVGQGNGYTF	TGCGCCAGCAGCCAAGTCGGTCAGGGAAATGGCTACACCTTC
TRBJ1-6	-	TRBV11-2	TRBD1	CASSLGTGGSPLHF	TGTGCCAGCAGCTTAGGTACAGGGGGCTCACCCCTCCACTTT
TRBJ1-6	-	TRBV7-3	-	CASSLLGGHNSPLHF	TGTGCCAGCAGCTTATTGGGGGGCCACAATTCACCCCTCCACTTT
TRBJ1-1	once	TRBV19	-	CASRGGTGRRTEAFF	TGTGCCAGTAGAGGAGGGACGGGCCGCCGAACTGAAGCTTTCTTT
TRBJ1-1	-	TRBV5-6	-	CASSLSTDTMNTEAFF	TGTGCCAGCAGCTTGTCGACAGATACCATGAACACTGAAGCTTTCTTT
TRBJ2-7	-	TRBV19	-	CASSVGGRILEQYF	TGTGCCAGTAGCGTCGGGGGGCGGATTCTGGAGCAGTACTTC
TRBJ1-1	-	TRBV7-2	TRBD1	CASSLGTGARNPYEAFF	TGTGCCAGCAGCTTAGGGACAGGGGCTCGGAATCCTTATGAAGCTTTCTTT
TRBJ2-2	-	TRBV18	-	CASSPRPAGRNTGELFF	TGTGCCAGCTCACCACGCCCCGCGGGGCGGAACACCGGGGAGCTGTTTTTT
TRBJ2-4	-	TRBV13	-	CASSLGGGPKNIQYF	TGTGCCAGCAGCTTAGGCGGGGGTCCCAAAAACATTCAGTACTTC
TRBJ2-2	-	TRBV13	TRBD1	CASKTGGNTGELFF	TGTGCCAGCAAGACAGGGGGCAACACCGGGGAGCTGTTTTTT
TRBJ2-3	-	TRBV9	-	CASSNVTRELTDTQYF	TGTGCCAGCAGCAATGTAACCAGAGAACTCACAGATACGCAGTATTTT
TRBJ2-7	-	TRBV5-4	TRBD2	CASSTGSGGYYEQYF	TGTGCCAGCAGCACGGGAAGCGGGGGCTACTACGAGCAGTACTTC
TRBJ2-7	-	TRBV7-9	TRBD2	CASSPPGRGEDYEQYF	TGTGCCAGCAGTCCACCGGGGAGGGGTGAAGACTACGAGCAGTACTTC
TRBJ2-7	-	TRBV7-8	-	CASSLGRQKLYNYEQYF	TGTGCCAGCAGCTTAGGCCGACAGAAACTTTACAACTACGAGCAGTACTTC
TRBJ1-6	-	TRBV2	TRBD1	CASSPGQGNDSPLHF	TGTGCCAGCAGCCCGGGACAGGGGAACGATTCACCCCTCCACTTT
TRBJ1-4	-	TRBV30	-	CAWSELATNEKLFF	TGTGCCTGGTCCGAGTTGGCAACTAATGAAAAACTGTTTTTT
TRBJ2-2	few	TRBV5-5	-	CASSQSQSYTGELFF	TGTGCCAGCAGCCAGTCTCAGTCGTACACCGGGGAGCTGTTTTTT
TRBJ1-1	-	TRBV19	-	CASRDRYEAFF	TGTGCCAGTAGAGACAGGTATGAAGCTTTCTTT
TRBJ2-7	-	TRBV6-6	-	CASSFGDSYEQYF	TGTGCCAGCAGTTTTGGGGACTCCTACGAGCAGTACTTC
TRBJ2-7	-	TRBV5-4	TRBD2	CASSLAGGHEQYF	TGTGCCAGCAGCTTAGCGGGGGGACACGAGCAGTACTTC
TRBJ2-2	-	TRBV9	-	CASSVGPLDGNTGELFF	TGTGCCAGCAGCGTAGGGCCTCTGGACGGGAACACCGGGGAGCTGTTTTTT
TRBJ1-5	-	TRBV12-5	-	CASGAGGSQPQHF	TGTGCTAGTGGCGCCGGGGGGTCTCAGCCCCAGCATTTT
TRBJ2-7	-	TRBV27	-	CASSFRLEGYEQYF	TGTGCCAGCAGTTTCCGTTTGGAGGGCTACGAGCAGTACTTC
TRBJ1-6	-	TRBV5-6	-	CASRGSYNSPLHF	TGTGCCAGTAGGGGATCCTATAATTCACCCCTCCACTTT
TRBJ1-3	-	TRBV5-6	-	CASRSGNTIYF	TGTGCCAGCAGATCCGGGAACACCATATATTTT
TRBJ2-2	-	TRBV20-1	TRBD1	CSASQGAGTGELFF	TGCAGTGCTAGTCAGGGGGCGGGCACCGGGGAGCTGTTTTTT
TRBJ1-1	-	TRBV30	-	CACKGGLEAFF	TGTGCCTGCAAGGGAGGCCTTGAAGCTTTCTTT
TRBJ2-5	-	TRBV6-1	-	CASSDMKAQETQYF	TGTGCCAGCAGTGATATGAAAGCTCAAGAGACCCAGTACTTC
TRBJ2-1	-	TRBV10-3	-	CAISEEKGLRNNEQFF	TGTGCCATCAGTGAGGAAAAAGGACTCCGAAACAATGAGCAGTTCTTC